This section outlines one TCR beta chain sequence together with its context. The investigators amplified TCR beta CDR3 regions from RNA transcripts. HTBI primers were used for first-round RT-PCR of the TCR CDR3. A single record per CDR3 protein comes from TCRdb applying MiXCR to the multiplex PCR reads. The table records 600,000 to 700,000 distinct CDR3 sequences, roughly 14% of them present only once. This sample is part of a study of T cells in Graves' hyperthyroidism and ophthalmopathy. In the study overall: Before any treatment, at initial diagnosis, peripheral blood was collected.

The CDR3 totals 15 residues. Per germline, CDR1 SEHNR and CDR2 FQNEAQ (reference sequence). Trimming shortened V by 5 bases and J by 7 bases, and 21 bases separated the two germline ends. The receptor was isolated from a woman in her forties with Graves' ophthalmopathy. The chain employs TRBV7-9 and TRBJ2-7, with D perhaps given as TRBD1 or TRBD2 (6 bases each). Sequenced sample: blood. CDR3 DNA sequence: TGTGCCAGCAGCAGGGGGGATGGAATCTACGTGGAGCAGTACTTC. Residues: CASSRGDGIYVEQYF.